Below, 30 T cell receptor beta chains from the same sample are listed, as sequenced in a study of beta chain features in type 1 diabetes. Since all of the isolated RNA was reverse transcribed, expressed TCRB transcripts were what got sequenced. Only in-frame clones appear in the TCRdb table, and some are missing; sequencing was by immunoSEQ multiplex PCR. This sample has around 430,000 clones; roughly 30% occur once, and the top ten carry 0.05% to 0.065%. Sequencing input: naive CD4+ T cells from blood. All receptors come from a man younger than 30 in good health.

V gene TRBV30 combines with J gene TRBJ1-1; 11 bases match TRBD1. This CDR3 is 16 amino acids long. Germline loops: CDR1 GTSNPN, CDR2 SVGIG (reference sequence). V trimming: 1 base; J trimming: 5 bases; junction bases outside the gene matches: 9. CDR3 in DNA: TGTGCCTGGAGTGCATTCCGGACAGGGGGCTTTACTGAAGCTTTCTTT. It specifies CAWSAFRTGGFTEAFF.

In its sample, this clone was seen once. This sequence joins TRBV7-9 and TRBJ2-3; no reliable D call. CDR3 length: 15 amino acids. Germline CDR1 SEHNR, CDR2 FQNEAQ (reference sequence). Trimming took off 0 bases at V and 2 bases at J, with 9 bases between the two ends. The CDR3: CASSLAGQITDTQYF. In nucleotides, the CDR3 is TGTGCCAGCAGCTTAGCGGGCCAGATCACAGATACGCAGTATTTT.

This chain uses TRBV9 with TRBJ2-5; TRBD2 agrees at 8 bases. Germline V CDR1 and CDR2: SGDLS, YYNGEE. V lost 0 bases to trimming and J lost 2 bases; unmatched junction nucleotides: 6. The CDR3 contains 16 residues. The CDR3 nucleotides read TGTGCCAGCAGCGTAGCGGGAGGGATACTTCAAGAGACCCAGTACTTC. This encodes CASSVAGGILQETQYF.

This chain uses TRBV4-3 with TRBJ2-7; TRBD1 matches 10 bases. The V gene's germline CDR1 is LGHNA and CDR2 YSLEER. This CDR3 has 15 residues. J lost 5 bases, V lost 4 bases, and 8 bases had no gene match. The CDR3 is CASSLTGTGVHEQYF. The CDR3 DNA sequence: TGCGCCAGCAGCCTGACCGGGACAGGGGTCCACGAGCAGTACTTC.

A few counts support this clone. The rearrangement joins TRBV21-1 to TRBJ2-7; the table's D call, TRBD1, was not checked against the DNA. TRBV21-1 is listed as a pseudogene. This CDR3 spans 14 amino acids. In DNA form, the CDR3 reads TGTGCCAGCAGCAAAGTTTGCAGTTCCTACGAGCAGTACTTC. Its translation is CASSKVCSSYEQYF.

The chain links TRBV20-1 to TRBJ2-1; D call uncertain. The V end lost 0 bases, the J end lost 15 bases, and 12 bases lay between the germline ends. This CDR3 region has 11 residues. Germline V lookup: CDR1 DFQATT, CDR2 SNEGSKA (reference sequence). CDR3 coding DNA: TGCAGTGCTAGAGATTTACCGGGCCTGTTCTTC. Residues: CSARDLPGLFF.

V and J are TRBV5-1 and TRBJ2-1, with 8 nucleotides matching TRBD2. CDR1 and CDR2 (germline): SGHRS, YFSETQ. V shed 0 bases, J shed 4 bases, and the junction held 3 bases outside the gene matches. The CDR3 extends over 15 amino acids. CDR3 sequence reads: CASSLVVAGYNEQFF. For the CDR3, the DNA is TGCGCCAGCAGCTTGGTAGTAGCGGGGTACAATGAGCAGTTCTTC.

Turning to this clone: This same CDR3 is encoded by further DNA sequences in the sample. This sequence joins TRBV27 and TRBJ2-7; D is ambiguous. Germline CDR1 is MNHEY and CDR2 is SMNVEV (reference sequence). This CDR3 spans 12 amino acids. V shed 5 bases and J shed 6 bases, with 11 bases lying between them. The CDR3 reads CASSPPLGEQYF. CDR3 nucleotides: TGTGCCAGCAGTCCTCCCCTAGGCGAGCAGTACTTC.

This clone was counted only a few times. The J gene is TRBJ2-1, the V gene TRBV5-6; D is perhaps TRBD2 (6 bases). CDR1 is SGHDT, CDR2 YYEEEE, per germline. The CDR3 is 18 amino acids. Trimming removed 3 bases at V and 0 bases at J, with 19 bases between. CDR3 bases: TGTGCCAGCAGCTCAGGCGGAGTCGGCGGGACCTCCTACAATGAGCAGTTCTTC. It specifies CASSSGGVGGTSYNEQFF.

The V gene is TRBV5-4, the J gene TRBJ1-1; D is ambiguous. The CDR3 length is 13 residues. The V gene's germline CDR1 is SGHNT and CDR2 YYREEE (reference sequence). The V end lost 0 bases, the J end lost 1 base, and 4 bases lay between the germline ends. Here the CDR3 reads CASSLERNTEAFF. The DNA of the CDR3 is TGTGCCAGCAGCTTGGAACGGAACACTGAAGCTTTCTTT.

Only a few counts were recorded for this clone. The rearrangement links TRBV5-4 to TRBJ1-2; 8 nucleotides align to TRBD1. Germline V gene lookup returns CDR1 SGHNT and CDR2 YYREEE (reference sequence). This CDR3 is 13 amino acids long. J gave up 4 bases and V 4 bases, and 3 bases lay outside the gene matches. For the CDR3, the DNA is TGTGCCAGCAGCCCGGACAGGGTCTATGGCTACACCTTC. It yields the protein CASSPDRVYGYTF.

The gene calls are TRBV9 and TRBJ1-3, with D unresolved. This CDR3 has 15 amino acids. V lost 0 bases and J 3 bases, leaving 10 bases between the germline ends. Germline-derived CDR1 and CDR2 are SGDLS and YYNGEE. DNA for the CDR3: TGTGCCAGCAGCGTAGAGTGGTCGGGTGGAAACACCATATATTTT. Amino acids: CASSVEWSGGNTIYF.

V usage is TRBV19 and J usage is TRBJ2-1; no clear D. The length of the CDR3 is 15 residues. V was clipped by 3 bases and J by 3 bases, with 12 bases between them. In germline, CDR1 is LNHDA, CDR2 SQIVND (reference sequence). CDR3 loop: CASSIPGRNYNEQFF. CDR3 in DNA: TGTGCCAGTAGTATCCCCGGAAGGAACTACAATGAGCAGTTCTTC.

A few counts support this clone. CDR3 DNA: TGTGCCAGCAGCGGACAGGGGGCCCTCGGCATTCAGTACTTC. Protein product: CASSGQGALGIQYF. The genes are TRBV9 and TRBJ2-4; 10 bases align to TRBD1. The germline V gene encodes CDR1 SGDLS and CDR2 YYNGEE. V gave up 3 bases and J gave up 9 bases; unmatched junction bases: 6. The CDR3 extends over 14 amino acids.

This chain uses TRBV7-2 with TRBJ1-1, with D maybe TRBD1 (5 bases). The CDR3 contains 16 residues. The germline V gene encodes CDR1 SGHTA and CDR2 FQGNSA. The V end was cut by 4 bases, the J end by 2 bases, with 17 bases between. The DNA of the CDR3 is TGTGCCAGCAGCTGGGGTCCGCAGGGATACAACACTGAAGCTTTCTTT. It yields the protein CASSWGPQGYNTEAFF. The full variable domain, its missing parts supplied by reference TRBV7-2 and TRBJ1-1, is GAGVSQSPSNKVTEKGKDVELRCDPISGHTALYWYRQSLGQGLEFLIYFQGNSAPDKSGLPSDRFSAERTGGSVSTLTIQRTQQEDSAVYLCASSWGPQGYNTEAFFGQGTRLTVV.

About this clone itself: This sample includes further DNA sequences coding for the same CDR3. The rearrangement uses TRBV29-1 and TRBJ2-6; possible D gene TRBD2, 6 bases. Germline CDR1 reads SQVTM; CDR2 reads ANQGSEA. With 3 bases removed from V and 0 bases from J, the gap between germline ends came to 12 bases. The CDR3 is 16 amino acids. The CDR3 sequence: CSVEGGGYSGANVLTF. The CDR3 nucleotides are TGCAGCGTTGAGGGTGGAGGGTACTCTGGGGCCAACGTCCTGACTTTC.

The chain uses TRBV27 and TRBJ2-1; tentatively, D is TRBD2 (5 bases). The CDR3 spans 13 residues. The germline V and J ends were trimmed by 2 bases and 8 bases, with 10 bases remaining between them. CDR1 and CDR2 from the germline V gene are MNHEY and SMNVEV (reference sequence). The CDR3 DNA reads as TGTGCCAGCAGTTTAAGAGGGCGGGATGAGCAGTTCTTC. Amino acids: CASSLRGRDEQFF.

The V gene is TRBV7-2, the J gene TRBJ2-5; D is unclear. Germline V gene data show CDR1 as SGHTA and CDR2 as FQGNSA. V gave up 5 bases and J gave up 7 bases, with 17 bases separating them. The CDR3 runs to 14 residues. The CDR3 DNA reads TGTGCCAGCAGCCTAGGGCGGTTCCCAGGGACCCAGTACTTC. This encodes CASSLGRFPGTQYF. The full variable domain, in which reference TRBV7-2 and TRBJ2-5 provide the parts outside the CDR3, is GAGVSQSPSNKVTEKGKDVELRCDPISGHTALYWYRQSLGQGLEFLIYFQGNSAPDKSGLPSDRFSAERTGGSVSTLTIQRTQQEDSAVYLCASSLGRFPGTQYFGPGTRLLVL.

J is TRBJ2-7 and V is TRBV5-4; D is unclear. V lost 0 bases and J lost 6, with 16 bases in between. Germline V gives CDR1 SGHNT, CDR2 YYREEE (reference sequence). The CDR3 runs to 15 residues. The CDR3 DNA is TGTGCCAGCAGCTTGGTCGGCCGGGCCCGCGGCGAGCAGTACTTC. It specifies CASSLVGRARGEQYF.

The CDR3 sequence is CASSYSHPNQPQHF. In nucleotides, the CDR3 is TGCGCCAGCAGCTATTCACACCCGAATCAGCCCCAGCATTTT. The rearrangement uses TRBV4-3 and TRBJ1-5, with D unclear. Germline V CDR1 and CDR2: LGHNA, YSLEER. The CDR3 loop spans 14 amino acids. The V end was cut by 5 bases, the J end by 4 bases, with 12 bases between.

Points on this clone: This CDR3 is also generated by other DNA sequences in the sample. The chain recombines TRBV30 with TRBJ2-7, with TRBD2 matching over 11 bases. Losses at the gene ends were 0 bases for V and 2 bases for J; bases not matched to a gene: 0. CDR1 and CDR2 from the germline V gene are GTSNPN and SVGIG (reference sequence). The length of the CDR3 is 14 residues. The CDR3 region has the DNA TGTGCCTGGAGTGTGACTAGCGGGGCCTACGAGCAGTACTTC. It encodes CAWSVTSGAYEQYF.

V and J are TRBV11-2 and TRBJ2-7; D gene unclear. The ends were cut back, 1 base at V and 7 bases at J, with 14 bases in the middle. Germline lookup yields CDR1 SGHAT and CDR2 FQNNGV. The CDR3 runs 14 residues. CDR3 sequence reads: CASSLVQINREQYF. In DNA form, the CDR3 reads TGTGCCAGCAGCTTAGTACAGATCAACCGAGAGCAGTACTTC.

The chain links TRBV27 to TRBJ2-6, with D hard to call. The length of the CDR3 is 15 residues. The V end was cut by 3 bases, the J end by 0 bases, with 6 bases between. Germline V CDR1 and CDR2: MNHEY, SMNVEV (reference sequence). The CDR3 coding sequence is TGTGCCAGCAGTTTTAGGTTCTCTGGGGCCAACGTCCTGACTTTC. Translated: CASSFRFSGANVLTF.

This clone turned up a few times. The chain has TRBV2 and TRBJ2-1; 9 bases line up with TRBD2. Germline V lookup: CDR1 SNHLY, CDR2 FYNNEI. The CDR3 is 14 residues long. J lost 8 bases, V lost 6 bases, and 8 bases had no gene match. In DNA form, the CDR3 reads TGTGCCAGCAGAGGGACTAGCCCAAACCATGAGCAGTTCTTC. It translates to CASRGTSPNHEQFF.

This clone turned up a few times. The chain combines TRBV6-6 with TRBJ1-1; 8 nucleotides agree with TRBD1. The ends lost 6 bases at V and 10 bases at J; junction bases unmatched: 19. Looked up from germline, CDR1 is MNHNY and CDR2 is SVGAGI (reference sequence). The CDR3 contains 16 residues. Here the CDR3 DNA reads TGTGCCAGCAGCCACCACCCAGGACAGGGAAACTTTGGAGCTTTCTTT. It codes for CASSHHPGQGNFGAFF.

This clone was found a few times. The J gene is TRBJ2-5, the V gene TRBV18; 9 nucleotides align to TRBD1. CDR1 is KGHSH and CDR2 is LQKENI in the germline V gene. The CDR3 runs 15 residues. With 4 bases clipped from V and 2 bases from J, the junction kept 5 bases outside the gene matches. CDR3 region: CASSRGTGLQETQYF. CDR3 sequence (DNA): TGTGCCAGCTCACGCGGGACAGGGTTACAAGAGACCCAGTACTTC.

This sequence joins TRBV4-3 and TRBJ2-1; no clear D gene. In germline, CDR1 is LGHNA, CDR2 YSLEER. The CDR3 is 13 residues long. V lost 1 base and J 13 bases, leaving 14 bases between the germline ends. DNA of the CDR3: TGCGCCAGCAGCCAAGTAGGCCGAGCGCGCCAGTTCTTC. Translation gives CASSQVGRARQFF.

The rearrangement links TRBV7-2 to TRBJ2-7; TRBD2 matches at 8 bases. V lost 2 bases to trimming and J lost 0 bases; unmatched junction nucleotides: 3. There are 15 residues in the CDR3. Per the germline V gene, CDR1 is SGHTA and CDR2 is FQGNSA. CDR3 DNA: TGTGCCAGCAGCTTACTAGCGGGTAACTCCTACGAGCAGTACTTC. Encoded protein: CASSLLAGNSYEQYF.

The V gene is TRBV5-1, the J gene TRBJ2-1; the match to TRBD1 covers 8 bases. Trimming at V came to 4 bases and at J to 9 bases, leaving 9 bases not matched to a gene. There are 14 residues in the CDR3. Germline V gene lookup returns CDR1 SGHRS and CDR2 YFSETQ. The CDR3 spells CASSENGQGGEQFF. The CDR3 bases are TGCGCCAGCAGCGAGAATGGACAGGGCGGTGAGCAGTTCTTC.

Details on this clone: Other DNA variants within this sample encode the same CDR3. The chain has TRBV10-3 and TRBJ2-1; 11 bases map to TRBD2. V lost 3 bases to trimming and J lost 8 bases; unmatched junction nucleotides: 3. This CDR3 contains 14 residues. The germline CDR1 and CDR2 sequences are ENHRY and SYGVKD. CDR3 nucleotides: TGTGCCATCAGTGAACTAGCGGGAGTGTATGAGCAGTTCTTC. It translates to CAISELAGVYEQFF.